This T cell receptor beta chain comes out of a study of response to subunit inactivated influenza vaccine. TCRdb independently ran MiXCR on the RT-PCR reads; one entry per CDR3 protein. The sample records about 570,000 distinct CDR3 sequences, about 11% being singletons. This clonotype occurred a few times. Its antigen is currently unknown. The V segment lost 5 bases and the J segment 9 bases; nucleotides outside the gene matches: 4. The CDR3 spans 15 residues. Germline CDR1 reads MNHNS; CDR2 reads SASEGT. Points from the study as a whole: Authors suggested seasonal influenza vaccinations each recruit few new T cells.

In addition, the sample was reused for a study of T cells expressing NK-cell markers. From that paper: As the method of synthesis, 5'RACE template switching with UMIs yielded TCR beta cDNA. Sorted CD3+CD56-NKG2C+, CD3+CD56+NKG2C- and CD3+CD56+NKG2C+ T cells were the source of the TCR beta repertoires. Seven sequenced donors out of eight were HCMV-seropositive, one seronegative. Whether the expanded NKG2C+ T cell clones recognized HCMV remained unclear.

The sequenced sample was PBMCs from blood, obtained on the day of vaccination. The J gene is TRBJ2-1, the V gene TRBV6-1, with 16 bases identical to TRBD2. This TCR derives from a man aged 50 to 59 who received an inactivated influenza vaccine. The CDR3 bases are TGTGCCAGCAGTACGGGACTAGCGGGAGGGGTTGAGCAGTTCTTC. It codes for CASSTGLAGGVEQFF.